A single sample gave rise to the 24 T cell receptor beta chains below, sequenced in a study of T cell therapy after organ transplantation. Their cognate antigens are unknown. Data came from immunoSEQ multiplex PCR; TCRdb stores just in-frame clones and leaves some out. The data show 1,500 to 2,000 clones, about 72% seen once. Material: CD8+ T cells from blood, obtained before autologous CMV-specific T cell therapy. These receptors came from a human patient who had received a solid organ transplant and had CMV disease.

This clone has a handful of counts. The V call is TRBV4-1, the J call TRBJ2-1; the D is unclear. The germline V gene encodes CDR1 MGHRA and CDR2 YSYEKL. The V and J ends lost 1 base and 7 bases respectively, with 14 bases between them. CDR3 length: 15 residues. CDR3 in DNA: TGCGCCAGCAGCCAAGTTACGGGTGAAGGGAATGAGCAGTTCTTC. Translated: CASSQVTGEGNEQFF.

This clone was detected only once. The chain has TRBV6-5 and TRBJ2-2; unclear D gene. Germline CDR1 MNHEY, CDR2 SVGAGI. V was shortened by 2 bases and J by 8 bases, with 9 bases between the two germline ends. CDR3 length equals 13 residues. In DNA, the CDR3 is TGTGCCAGCAGTTACCACAACGGTGGGGAGCTGTTTTTT. Protein sequence: CASSYHNGGELFF.

This clone was recorded a few times. The chain combines TRBV9 with TRBJ1-2; D possibly corresponds to TRBD1 (6 bases). Germline CDR1 SGDLS, CDR2 YYNGEE. This CDR3 is 13 amino acids long. Trimming took 4 bases from V and 4 from J, leaving 11 bases between them. The CDR3 protein is CASSPTGSYGYTF. The CDR3 coding sequence is TGTGCCAGCAGCCCCACAGGGTCCTATGGCTACACCTTC.

A few counts support this clone. The rearrangement joins TRBV9 to TRBJ2-2, with TRBD2 matching over 13 bases. The CDR3 contains 16 residues. Germline V gene sequence: CDR1 SGDLS, CDR2 YYNGEE. With V trimmed by 4 bases and J by 8 bases, 8 bases remained unmatched. CDR3 in DNA: TGTGCCAGCAGCACCGGACTAGCGGGAGAAGGAGGGGAGCTGTTTTTT. Translated, it gives CASSTGLAGEGGELFF. Drawing the rest from reference TRBV9 and TRBJ2-2, the complete variable domain is DSGVTQTPKHLITATGQRVTLRCSPRSGDLSVYWYQQSLDQGLQFLIQYYNGEERAKGNILERFSAQQFPDLHSELNLSSLELGDSALYFCASSTGLAGEGGELFFGEGSRLTVL.

This clone was observed a few times. The V and J genes are TRBV7-2 and TRBJ2-1; TRBD1 might be the D (5 bases). Trimming left V 5 bases short and J 2 bases short, with 16 bases between. CDR1 is SGHTA and CDR2 is FQGNSA in the germline V gene. This CDR3 has 16 residues. The CDR3 spells CASSPGHSGPYNEQFF. The CDR3 DNA reads TGTGCCAGCAGCCCTGGACATTCCGGGCCCTACAATGAGCAGTTCTTC.

The rearrangement links TRBV5-5 to TRBJ1-5; 9 nucleotides match TRBD1. The ends lost 3 bases at V and 7 bases at J; junction bases unmatched: 8. Germline V CDR1 and CDR2: SGHKS, YYEKEE (reference sequence). The CDR3 is 15 residues long. The CDR3: CASSSWDRDQQPQHF. The CDR3 bases are TGTGCCAGCAGCTCGTGGGACAGGGATCAACAGCCCCAGCATTTT.

This clone was counted once. J is TRBJ1-2 and V is TRBV2; no clear D gene. There are 16 residues in the CDR3. The V and J ends lost 2 bases and 0 bases respectively, with 13 bases between them. Looked up from germline, CDR1 is SNHLY and CDR2 is FYNNEI. DNA of the CDR3: TGTGCCAGCAGTGAACTCGACGGGTTTACTAACTATGGCTACACCTTC. The encoded protein is CASSELDGFTNYGYTF.

This clone was seen a few times. The V gene is TRBV5-1, the J gene TRBJ2-5; D is perhaps TRBD2 (5 bases). The V end was cut by 2 bases, the J end by 5 bases, with 7 bases between. This CDR3 has 12 amino acids. CDR1 SGHRS and CDR2 YFSETQ come from the germline V gene. CDR3 DNA sequence: TGCGCCAGCAGCTTTGAGCGGGAGACCCAGTACTTC. This sequence encodes CASSFERETQYF.

This clone was counted between two and nine times. The J gene is TRBJ2-7, the V gene TRBV4-1, with 7 bases identical to TRBD2. Per the germline V gene, CDR1 is MGHRA and CDR2 is YSYEKL. The CDR3 has 16 residues. V gave up 0 bases and J gave up 3 bases; unmatched junction bases: 8. CDR3 amino acids: CASSQDLGGDIYEQYF. The CDR3 nucleotides are TGCGCCAGCAGCCAAGACCTGGGGGGGGATATCTACGAGCAGTACTTC.

This sequence joins TRBV29-1 and TRBJ2-2, with TRBD2 identical over 8 bases. The germline V gene has CDR1 SQVTM and CDR2 ANQGSEA. The length of the CDR3 is 13 residues. V dropped 6 bases and J dropped 1; count of bases not matched to a gene: 1. The CDR3: CSVSGGNTGELFF. Here the CDR3 DNA reads TGCAGCGTCAGCGGGGGGAACACCGGGGAGCTGTTTTTT.

The CDR3 loop reads CASSPAVATNEQFF. In DNA, the CDR3 is TGTGCCAGCAGCCCCGCCGTGGCCACGAATGAGCAGTTCTTC. The chain combines TRBV7-8 with TRBJ2-1; D gene ambiguous. The CDR3 is 14 amino acids. V lost 5 bases and J lost 7, with 15 bases in between. Germline CDR1 SGHVS, CDR2 FQNEAQ.

The genes are TRBV7-7 and TRBJ2-3; a weak D match, TRBD1 (5 bases). The CDR3 has 17 amino acids. Per germline, CDR1 SSHAT and CDR2 FNYEAQ (reference sequence). V was trimmed by 5 bases and J by 0 bases, leaving 18 bases between them. In nucleotides, the CDR3 is TGTGCCAGCAGCCTAGGGCCGGGTGGGGCAAGCACAGATACGCAGTATTTT. Amino acid sequence: CASSLGPGGASTDTQYF.

The V call is TRBV5-1, the J call TRBJ2-1; D could derive from TRBD1 or TRBD2 (5 bases each). The germline V gene has CDR1 SGHRS and CDR2 YFSETQ. The V end lost 4 bases, the J end lost 10 bases, and 12 bases lay between the germline ends. The CDR3 covers 12 residues. Here the CDR3 DNA reads TGCGCCAGCAGCCCGCTGGGGGAGGAGCAGTTCTTC. It codes for CASSPLGEEQFF.

This clone was seen just once. This chain links TRBV27 with TRBJ1-6; TRBD1 matches 8 bases. CDR3 size: 15 residues. The V segment lost 1 base and the J segment 5 bases; nucleotides outside the gene matches: 1. Germline V lookup: CDR1 MNHEY, CDR2 SMNVEV (reference sequence). CDR3 residues: CASSLWTGNNSPLHF. As DNA, the CDR3 is TGTGCCAGCAGTTTATGGACAGGGAATAATTCACCCCTCCACTTT.

The chain employs TRBV9 and TRBJ2-3; the D gene could be TRBD1 or TRBD2 (6 bases each). V was trimmed by 3 bases and J by 0 bases, leaving 20 bases between them. The germline gives CDR1 SGDLS, CDR2 YYNGEE. This CDR3 has 18 residues. The CDR3 region is CASSGRGGGRDSTDTQYF. CDR3 sequence (DNA): TGTGCCAGCAGCGGCCGTGGAGGGGGGCGGGATAGCACAGATACGCAGTATTTT.

The chain uses TRBV9 and TRBJ2-2; D possibly matches TRBD1 or TRBD2 (5 bases each). CDR3 size: 15 residues. Looked up from germline, CDR1 is SGDLS and CDR2 is YYNGEE. The ends were cut back, 3 bases at V and 1 base at J, with 10 bases in the middle. This CDR3 reads CASSGGTLNTGELFF. DNA for the CDR3: TGTGCCAGCAGCGGAGGGACCCTGAACACCGGGGAGCTGTTTTTT.

V usage is TRBV28 and J usage is TRBJ2-7, with unresolved D. Germline V lookup: CDR1 MDHEN, CDR2 SYDVKM. This CDR3 comprises 10 residues. Trimming removed 5 bases from V and 7 bases from J, with 6 bases in between. The CDR3 spells CASSRTEQYF. The CDR3 DNA sequence: TGTGCCAGCAGTCGTACGGAGCAGTACTTC.

This clone has just a few counts. This chain joins TRBV27 and TRBJ2-7; D might be TRBD2 (6 bases). This CDR3 is 16 amino acids long. The germline CDR1 and CDR2 sequences are MNHEY and SMNVEV (reference sequence). Trimming removed 0 bases at V and 3 bases at J, with 15 bases between. CDR3 sequence reads: CASSLSGAGRLYEQYF. The CDR3, as DNA: TGTGCCAGCAGTTTATCGGGTGCGGGACGGCTCTACGAGCAGTACTTC.

This sequence joins TRBV13 and TRBJ1-1; D unclear. Germline CDR1 and CDR2: PRHDT and FYEKMQ (reference sequence). This CDR3 contains 13 residues. The V end was cut by 7 bases, the J end by 0 bases, with 9 bases between. The CDR3 coding sequence is TGTGCCAGCACCACCATGCTGAACACTGAAGCTTTCTTT. Amino acids: CASTTMLNTEAFF.

The chain recombines TRBV27 with TRBJ1-2; 9 bases match TRBD1. Germline V lookup: CDR1 MNHEY, CDR2 SMNVEV (reference sequence). CDR3 length: 14 amino acids. J gave up 5 bases and V 4 bases, and 5 bases lay outside the gene matches. The CDR3 DNA is TGTGCCAGCAGTTCTCCGGGACAGGGTTATGGCTACACCTTC. It yields the protein CASSSPGQGYGYTF.

This chain links TRBV5-1 with TRBJ1-2, with D possibly matching TRBD1 (6 bases). V was clipped by 1 base and J by 4 bases, with 14 bases between them. The CDR3 runs to 15 residues. Per the germline V gene, CDR1 is SGHRS and CDR2 is YFSETQ. The CDR3 is CASSLSTGVTYGYTF. CDR3 bases: TGCGCCAGCAGCTTGTCGACAGGTGTGACCTATGGCTACACCTTC.

This clone was observed a single time. This chain connects TRBV7-2 to TRBJ2-5; D may match TRBD1 or TRBD2 (5 bases each). The length of the CDR3 is 15 residues. V was shortened by 2 bases and J by 5 bases, with 15 bases between the two germline ends. Germline CDR1 reads SGHTA; CDR2 reads FQGNSA. The DNA of the CDR3 is TGTGCCAGCAGCTTACAGGGAGCCCCTAGGGAGACCCAGTACTTC. Its protein product is CASSLQGAPRETQYF.

The rearrangement uses TRBV9 and TRBJ2-5, with TRBD1 matching over 8 bases. The CDR3 sequence is 16 residues long. Germline lookup yields CDR1 SGDLS and CDR2 YYNGEE. Trimming removed 0 bases from V and 5 bases from J; junction bases left unmatched: 9. The CDR3 DNA reads as TGTGCCAGCAGCGTAGATAACAGGGGGTGGGGCGAGACCCAGTACTTC. This sequence encodes CASSVDNRGWGETQYF.

The chain is built from TRBV9 and TRBJ2-7; no clear D gene. CDR1 and CDR2 from the germline V gene are SGDLS and YYNGEE. V dropped 3 bases and J dropped 0 bases, with 4 bases sitting between them. This CDR3 region has 12 residues. The CDR3 sequence is CASSGSSYEQYF. CDR3 nucleotide sequence: TGTGCCAGCAGCGGCAGCTCCTACGAGCAGTACTTC.